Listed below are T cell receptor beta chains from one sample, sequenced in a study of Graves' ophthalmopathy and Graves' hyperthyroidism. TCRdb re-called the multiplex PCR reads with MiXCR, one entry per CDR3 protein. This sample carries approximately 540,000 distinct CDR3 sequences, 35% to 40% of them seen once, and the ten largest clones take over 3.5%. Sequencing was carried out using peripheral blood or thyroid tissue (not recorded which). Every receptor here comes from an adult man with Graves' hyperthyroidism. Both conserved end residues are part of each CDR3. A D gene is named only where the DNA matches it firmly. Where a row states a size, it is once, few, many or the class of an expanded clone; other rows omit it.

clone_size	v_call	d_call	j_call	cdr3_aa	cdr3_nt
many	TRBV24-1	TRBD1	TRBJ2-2	CATLGQDTGELFF	TGTGCCACTCTGGGACAGGACACCGGGGAGCTGTTTTTT
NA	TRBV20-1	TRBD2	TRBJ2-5	CSAPSLAEETQYF	TGCAGTGCCCCGAGTCTAGCGGAAGAGACCCAGTACTTC
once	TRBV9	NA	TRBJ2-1	CASSPRDGGEQFF	TGTGCCAGCAGCCCTAGGGACGGGGGTGAGCAGTTCTTC
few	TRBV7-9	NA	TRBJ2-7	CASSRREKPPYEQYF	TGTGCCAGCAGCCGTCGTGAAAAACCCCCCTACGAGCAGTACTTC
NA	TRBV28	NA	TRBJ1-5	CASRKRTPPGGKQPQHF	TGTGCCAGCAGAAAACGGACACCCCCCGGGGGAAAACAGCCCCAGCATTTT
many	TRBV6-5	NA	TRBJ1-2	CASSYSEAGFGLGYTF	TGTGCCAGCAGTTACTCCGAGGCAGGATTTGGTCTCGGCTACACCTTC
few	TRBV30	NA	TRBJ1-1	CAWVPTTRSAPGAFF	TGTGCCTGGGTCCCGACAACCCGATCCGCCCCTGGTGCTTTCTTT
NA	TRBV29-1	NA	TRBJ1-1	CSVAMGTEALF	NA
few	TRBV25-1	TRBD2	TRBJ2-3	CASSQRGGADTQYF	TGTGCCAGCAGTCAGCGGGGGGGCGCAGATACGCAGTATTTT
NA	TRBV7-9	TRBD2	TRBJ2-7	CASSLAGLDYYEQYF	TGCGCCAGCAGCTTGGCCGGACTAGATTACTACGAGCAGTACTTC
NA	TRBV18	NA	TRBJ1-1	CASSPSGGSGTEAFF	TGTGCCAGCTCACCAAGTGGCGGTTCGGGGACTGAAGCTTTCTTT
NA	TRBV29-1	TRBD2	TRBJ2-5	CSVLDSLAGDVEETQYF	TGCAGCGTTCTCGACAGCCTAGCGGGGGACGTTGAAGAGACCCAGTACTTC
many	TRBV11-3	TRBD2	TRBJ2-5	CASSLATRGGRETQYF	TGTGCCAGCAGCTTAGCCACGCGGGGGGGCAGAGAGACCCAGTACTTC
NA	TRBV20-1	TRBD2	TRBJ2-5	CSARRGLAVQETQYF	TGCAGTGCTAGAAGGGGACTAGCGGTGCAAGAGACCCAGTACTTC
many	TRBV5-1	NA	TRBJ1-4	CASSLGPFSNEKLFF	TGCGCCAGCAGCTTGGGTCCGTTCTCTAATGAAAAACTGTTTTTT
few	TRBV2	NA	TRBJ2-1	CASSWGGRDEQFF	TGTGCCAGCAGTTGGGGGGGCCGGGATGAGCAGTTCTTC
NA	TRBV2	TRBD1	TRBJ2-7	CASILDRGSYGQYF	TGTGCCAGCATCCTGGACAGGGGATCCTACGGGCAGTACTTC
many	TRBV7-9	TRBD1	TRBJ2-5	CASSLGQSNQETQYF	TGTGCCAGCAGCTTGGGACAGTCAAACCAAGAGACCCAGTACTTC
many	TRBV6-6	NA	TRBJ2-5	CATLSETQYF	TGTGCCACCTTGTCAGAGACCCAGTACTTC
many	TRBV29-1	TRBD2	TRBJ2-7	CSVETGGPVEQYF	TGCAGCGTTGAAACGGGGGGGCCTGTCGAGCAGTACTTC
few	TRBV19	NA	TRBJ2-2	CASSLFGLSNTGELFF	TGTGCCAGTAGTCTGTTTGGATTATCGAACACCGGGGAGCTGTTTTTT
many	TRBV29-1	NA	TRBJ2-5	CSVEEATSETQYF	TGCAGCGTTGAAGAAGCTACCTCGGAGACCCAGTACTTC
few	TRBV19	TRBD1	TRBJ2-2	CASSPDRGRAGELFF	TGTGCCAGTAGTCCGGACAGGGGGAGGGCCGGGGAGCTGTTTTTT
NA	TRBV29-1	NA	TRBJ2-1	CSVVGRVNEQFF	TGCAGCGTTGTTGGTCGGGTCAATGAGCAGTTCTTC
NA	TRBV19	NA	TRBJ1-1	CASSMIVGVGRTGAFF	TGTGCCAGTAGTATGATTGTCGGGGTCGGCCGCACTGGAGCTTTCTTT
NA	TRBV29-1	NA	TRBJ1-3	CSVEDRAAGSGNTIYF	TGCAGCGTTGAAGATCGGGCGGCAGGGTCTGGAAACACCATATATTTT
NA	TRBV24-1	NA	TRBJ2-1	CATSELTSNEQFF	TGTGCCACCAGTGAACTGACTAGCAATGAGCAGTTCTTC
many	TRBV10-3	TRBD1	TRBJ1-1	CAISRSVIQGAKGTEAFF	TGTGCCATCAGTCGGTCTGTCATCCAGGGGGCCAAAGGCACTGAAGCTTTCTTT
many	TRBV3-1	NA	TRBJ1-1	CASSQGPWGTEAFF	TGTGCCAGCAGCCAAGGCCCCTGGGGAACTGAAGCTTTCTTT